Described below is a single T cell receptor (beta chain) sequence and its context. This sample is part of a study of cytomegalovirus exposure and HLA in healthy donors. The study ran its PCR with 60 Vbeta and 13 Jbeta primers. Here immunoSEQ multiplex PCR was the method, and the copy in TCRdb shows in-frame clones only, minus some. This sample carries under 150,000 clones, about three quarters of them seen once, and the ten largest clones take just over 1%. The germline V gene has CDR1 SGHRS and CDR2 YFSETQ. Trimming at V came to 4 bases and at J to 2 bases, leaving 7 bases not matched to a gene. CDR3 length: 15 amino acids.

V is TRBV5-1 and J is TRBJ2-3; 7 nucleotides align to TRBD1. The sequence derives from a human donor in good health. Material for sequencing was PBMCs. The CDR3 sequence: CASSLGGQYTDTQYF. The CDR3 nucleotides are TGCGCCAGCAGCCTAGGGGGCCAGTACACAGATACGCAGTATTTT.